This T cell receptor beta chain was obtained from a study of T cell changes during pregnancy in multiple sclerosis. Profiled with immunoSEQ multiplex PCR; TCRdb holds only in-frame clones, not every one. Seen here are over 85,000 clones, 91% observed once, and the top ten hold more than 1.5%. This CDR3 region has 18 residues. The V end was cut by 0 bases, the J end by 2 bases, with 19 bases between. Germline CDR1 reads MGHRA; CDR2 reads YSYEKL. This clonotype was obtained from a female donor in good health, enrolled as a control in a pregnancy study. The V gene is TRBV4-1, the J gene TRBJ1-2; D uncertain. This specimen was peripheral blood, taken after pregnancy. CDR3 protein: CASSQDLAGYLANYGYTF. CDR3 in DNA: TGCGCCAGCAGCCAAGATCTTGCAGGATACCTGGCGAACTATGGCTACACCTTC.